The rows below give T cell receptor beta chains drawn from one sample of a study of OX40 agonist ivuxolimab in advanced cancers. Produced via immunoSEQ multiplex PCR; TCRdb's table is partial and in-frame only. The data contain 72,000 or so clones, roughly 88% of them singletons. The source material was CD4+ or CD8+ T cells sorted from blood, sampled in a trial of the OX40 agonist ivuxolimab. These receptors were collected from an adult with an advanced solid tumor such as melanoma, head and neck, liver or kidney cancer. CDR3s include the opening cysteine and the closing phenylalanine or tryptophan. Fields, in order: clone size, V gene, D gene, CDR3 length, J gene, CDR3 DNA, CDR3 protein. The D gene is left open where the match is weak. A clone size is listed for some rows: how often the clone was seen (once, few, many), or a class if it is expanded.

clone_size: .
v_call: TRBV6-5
d_call: .
cdr3_length: 15
j_call: TRBJ2-7
cdr3_nt: TGTGCCAGCAGTTACTCAAACCCGGAGATCGACGAGCAGTACTTC
cdr3_aa: CASSYSNPEIDEQYF

clone_size: medium-sized
v_call: TRBV7-8
d_call: .
cdr3_length: 15
j_call: TRBJ1-4
cdr3_nt: TGTGCCAGCAGCCAAAGCGGGGTGGGGGGAGAAAAACTGTTTTTT
cdr3_aa: CASSQSGVGGEKLFF

clone_size: .
v_call: TRBV2
d_call: TRBD1
cdr3_length: 15
j_call: TRBJ2-5
cdr3_nt: TGTGCCAGCAGTGGTCGGACAGGGGGAGGGGAGACCCAGTACTTC
cdr3_aa: CASSGRTGGGETQYF

clone_size: .
v_call: TRBV6-1
d_call: .
cdr3_length: 13
j_call: TRBJ2-7
cdr3_nt: TGTGCCAGCAGTGAAGCTCTTGTGGGGACCCGGTACTTC
cdr3_aa: CASSEALVGTRYF

clone_size: few
v_call: TRBV27
d_call: TRBD2
cdr3_length: 15
j_call: TRBJ2-1
cdr3_nt: TGTGCCAGCAGTCGACTAGCGGGAACGTACAATGAGCAGTTCTTC
cdr3_aa: CASSRLAGTYNEQFF

clone_size: .
v_call: TRBV2
d_call: .
cdr3_length: 11
j_call: TRBJ2-4
cdr3_nt: TGTGCCAGCAGTACGCTCCCCATTCAGTACTTC
cdr3_aa: CASSTLPIQYF

clone_size: .
v_call: TRBV7-9
d_call: TRBD2
cdr3_length: 15
j_call: TRBJ2-3
cdr3_nt: TGTGCCAGCAGCTTAAATCGGGGGGGTCCAGATACGCAGTATTTT
cdr3_aa: CASSLNRGGPDTQYF

clone_size: .
v_call: TRBV30
d_call: .
cdr3_length: 17
j_call: TRBJ1-2
cdr3_nt: TGTGCCTGGAGTGCGCCAACTCTCCAATGGTCTCCTTATGGCTACACCTTC
cdr3_aa: CAWSAPTLQWSPYGYTF

clone_size: .
v_call: TRBV19
d_call: .
cdr3_length: 12
j_call: TRBJ1-4
cdr3_nt: TGTGCCAGTAGTATGAGACAGGAAGGCCTGTTTTTT
cdr3_aa: CASSMRQEGLFF

clone_size: .
v_call: TRBV29-1
d_call: .
cdr3_length: 13
j_call: TRBJ1-6
cdr3_nt: TGCAGCGTTGGGGGCCAGTTCGGCTCACCCCTCCACTTT
cdr3_aa: CSVGGQFGSPLHF

clone_size: .
v_call: TRBV6-1
d_call: .
cdr3_length: 14
j_call: TRBJ2-5
cdr3_nt: TGTGCCAGCAGTCGGGACGGACCACAAGAGACCCAGTACTTC
cdr3_aa: CASSRDGPQETQYF

clone_size: .
v_call: TRBV28
d_call: .
cdr3_length: 16
j_call: TRBJ2-7
cdr3_nt: TGTGCCAGCAGTTTTACATTAGCTGATCTTTCCTACGAGCAGTACTTC
cdr3_aa: CASSFTLADLSYEQYF

clone_size: few
v_call: TRBV7-6
d_call: TRBD2
cdr3_length: 16
j_call: TRBJ2-3
cdr3_nt: TGTGCCAGCAGCTTAGGGCCTAGCGGGGCCACAGATACGCAGTATTTT
cdr3_aa: CASSLGPSGATDTQYF

clone_size: .
v_call: TRBV27
d_call: TRBD1
cdr3_length: 16
j_call: TRBJ1-1
cdr3_nt: TGTGCCAGCAGTTCCTCCCCCGGACAGGGCGTGACTGAAGCTTTCTTT
cdr3_aa: CASSSSPGQGVTEAFF

clone_size: .
v_call: TRBV6-1
d_call: TRBD2
cdr3_length: 20
j_call: TRBJ2-5
cdr3_nt: TGTGCCAGCAGTGACCCAAGAGGACTAGCGGGAGATGGGGCCCAAGAGACCCAGTACTTC
cdr3_aa: CASSDPRGLAGDGAQETQYF

clone_size: .
v_call: TRBV4-3
d_call: .
cdr3_length: 15
j_call: TRBJ2-1
cdr3_nt: TGCGCCAGCAGCCAGGAGGGCCTCTCCTACAATGAGCAGTTCTTC
cdr3_aa: CASSQEGLSYNEQFF

clone_size: once
v_call: TRBV19
d_call: .
cdr3_length: 13
j_call: TRBJ1-1
cdr3_nt: TGTGCCAGTAGTATAAGGGACGACTCTGAAGCTTTCTTT
cdr3_aa: CASSIRDDSEAFF